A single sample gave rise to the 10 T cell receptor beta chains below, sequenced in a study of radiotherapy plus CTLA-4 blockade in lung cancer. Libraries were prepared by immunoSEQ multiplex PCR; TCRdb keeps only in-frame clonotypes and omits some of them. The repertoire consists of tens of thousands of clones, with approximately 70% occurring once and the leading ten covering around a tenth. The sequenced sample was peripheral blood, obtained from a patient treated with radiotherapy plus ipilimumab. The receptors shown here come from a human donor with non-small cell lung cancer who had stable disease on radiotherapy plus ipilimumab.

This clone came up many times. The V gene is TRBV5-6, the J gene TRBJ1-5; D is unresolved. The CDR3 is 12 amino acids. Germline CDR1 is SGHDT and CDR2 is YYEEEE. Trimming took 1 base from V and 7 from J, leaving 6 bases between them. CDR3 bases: TGTGCCAGCAGCTTGTCAGGCCAGCCCCAGCATTTT. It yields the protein CASSLSGQPQHF.

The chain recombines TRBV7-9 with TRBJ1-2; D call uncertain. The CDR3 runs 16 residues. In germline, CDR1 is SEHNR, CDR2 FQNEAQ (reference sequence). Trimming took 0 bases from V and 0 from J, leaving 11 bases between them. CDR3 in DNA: TGTGCCAGCAGCTTAGCTGTACACCCAGCTAACTATGGCTACACCTTC. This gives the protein CASSLAVHPANYGYTF. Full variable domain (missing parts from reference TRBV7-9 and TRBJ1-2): DTGVSQNPRHKITKRGQNVTFRCDPISEHNRLYWYRQTLGQGPEFLTYFQNEAQLEKSRLLSDRFSAERPKGSFSTLEIQRTEQGDSAMYLCASSLAVHPANYGYTFGSGTRLTVV.

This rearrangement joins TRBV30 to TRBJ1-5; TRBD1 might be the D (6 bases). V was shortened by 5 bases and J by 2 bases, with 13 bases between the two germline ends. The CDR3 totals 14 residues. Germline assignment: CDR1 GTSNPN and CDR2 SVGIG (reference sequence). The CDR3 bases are TGTGCCTGGTCCAGGGGAGAACGCAATCAGCCCCAGCATTTT. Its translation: CAWSRGERNQPQHF.

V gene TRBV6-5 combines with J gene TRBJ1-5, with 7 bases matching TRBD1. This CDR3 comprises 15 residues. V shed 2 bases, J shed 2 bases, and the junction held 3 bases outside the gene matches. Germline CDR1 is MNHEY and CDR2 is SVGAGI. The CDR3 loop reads CASSYRTGGNQPQHF. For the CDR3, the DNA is TGTGCCAGCAGTTACCGAACAGGGGGCAATCAGCCCCAGCATTTT.

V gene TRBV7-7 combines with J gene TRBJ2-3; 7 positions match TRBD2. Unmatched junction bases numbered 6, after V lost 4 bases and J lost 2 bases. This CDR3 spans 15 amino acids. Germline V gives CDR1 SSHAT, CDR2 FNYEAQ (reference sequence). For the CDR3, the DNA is TGTGCCAGCAGCTCCTCGGGACTACCCACAGATACGCAGTATTTT. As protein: CASSSSGLPTDTQYF.

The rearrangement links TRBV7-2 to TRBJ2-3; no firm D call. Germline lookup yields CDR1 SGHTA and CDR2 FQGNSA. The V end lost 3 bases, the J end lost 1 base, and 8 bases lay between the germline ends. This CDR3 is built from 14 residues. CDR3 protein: CASSFSPGTDTQYF. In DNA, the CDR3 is TGTGCCAGCAGCTTTAGCCCGGGCACAGATACGCAGTATTTT.

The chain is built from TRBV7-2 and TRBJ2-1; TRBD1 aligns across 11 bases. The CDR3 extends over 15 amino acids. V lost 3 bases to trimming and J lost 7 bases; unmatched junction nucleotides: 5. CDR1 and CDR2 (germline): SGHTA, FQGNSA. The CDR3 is CASSLDRGRWNEQFF. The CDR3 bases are TGTGCCAGCAGCTTGGACAGGGGGCGATGGAATGAGCAGTTCTTC.

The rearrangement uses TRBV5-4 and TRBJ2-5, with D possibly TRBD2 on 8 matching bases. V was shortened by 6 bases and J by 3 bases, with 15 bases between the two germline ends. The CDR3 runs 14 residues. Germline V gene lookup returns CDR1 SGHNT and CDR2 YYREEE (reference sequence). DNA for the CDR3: TGTGCCAGCAACTCGGGGGGGACAGAAGAGACCCAGTACTTC. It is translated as CASNSGGTEETQYF.

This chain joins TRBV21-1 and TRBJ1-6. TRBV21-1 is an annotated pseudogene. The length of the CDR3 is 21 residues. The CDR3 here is CASSNPLCWGGSEVRFSPLHF. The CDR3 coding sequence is TGTGCCAGCAGCAATCCCCTTTGCTGGGGAGGGAGTGAAGTAAGATTTTCACCCCTCCACTTT.

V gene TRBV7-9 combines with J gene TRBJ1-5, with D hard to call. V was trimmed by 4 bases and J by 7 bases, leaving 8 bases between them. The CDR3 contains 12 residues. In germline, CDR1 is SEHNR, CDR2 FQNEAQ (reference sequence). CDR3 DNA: TGTGCCAGCAGCTCCGGGAGCCAGCCCCAGCATTTT. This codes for CASSSGSQPQHF.